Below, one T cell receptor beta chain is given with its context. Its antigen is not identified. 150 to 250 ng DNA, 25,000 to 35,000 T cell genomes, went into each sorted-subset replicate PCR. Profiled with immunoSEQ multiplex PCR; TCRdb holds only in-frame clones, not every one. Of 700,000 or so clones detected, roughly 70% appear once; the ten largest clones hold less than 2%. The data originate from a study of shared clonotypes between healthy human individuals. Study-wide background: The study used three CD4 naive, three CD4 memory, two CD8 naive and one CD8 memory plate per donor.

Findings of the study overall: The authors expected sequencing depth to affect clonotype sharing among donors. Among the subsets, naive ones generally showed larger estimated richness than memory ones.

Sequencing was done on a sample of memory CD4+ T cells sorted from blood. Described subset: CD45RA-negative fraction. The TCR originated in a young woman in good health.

As DNA, the CDR3 is TGTGCCAGCAGCCCTGGGACAGGGGTCTATGGCTACACCTTC. Its translation is CASSPGTGVYGYTF. The chain is built from TRBV7-9 and TRBJ1-2, with TRBD1 matching 10 bases. The CDR3 is 14 amino acids. Germline V gene data show CDR1 as SEHNR and CDR2 as FQNEAQ (reference sequence). The J segment lost 4 bases and the V segment lost 5 bases, leaving 4 bases of the junction unmatched.